This T cell receptor beta chain was identified during a study of T cells in Graves' hyperthyroidism and ophthalmopathy. Study conclusions and caveats: Model predictions of ophthalmopathy came a median 6.5 months before onset. The majority of expanded thyroid clonotypes above 0.001 also appeared in blood.

CDR1 is MNHEY, CDR2 SMNVEV, per germline (reference sequence). The CDR3 runs to 15 residues. V trimming: 5 bases; J trimming: 4 bases; junction bases outside the gene matches: 8. Authors of the study amplified TCR beta CDR3 regions from RNA transcripts. In the first-round RT-PCR of the TCR CDR3, the HTBI primer set was used. TCRdb re-analysed the multiplex PCR reads in MiXCR, keeping a single row per CDR3 protein. Among around 600,000 distinct CDR3 sequences listed, approximately 15% were seen once. Ten or more counts support this clonotype. What it binds is unknown. Patients having uncontrolled infection, another autoimmune disease, pregnancy or lactation were not included.

This receptor was obtained from a woman aged 45 to 65 with Graves' ophthalmopathy. Sequenced material: blood. This chain joins TRBV27 and TRBJ2-7, with 10 positions matching TRBD1. For the CDR3, the DNA is TGTGCCAGCAGTAGGGCCGGGACAGGGGCGTACGAGCAGTACTTC. It codes for CASSRAGTGAYEQYF.